The 13 T cell receptor beta chains listed next were all sequenced from one sample in a study of tumor-infiltrating lymphocytes in primary liver carcinoma. In addition to blood RNA drawn from unsorted whole blood, germline DNA was extracted. A constant-region primer served to make TCR beta cDNA from about 500 ng total RNA. Generation of the TCR beta libraries relied on three nested multiplex PCR rounds using slightly modified ARM-PCR. PCR rounds one and two used TRBV1-TRBV30 forward primers with a C-beta reverse primer for roughly 10 cycles each. Via MiXCR, TCRdb re-called the multiplex PCR reads, giving one row per CDR3 protein. Among approximately 310,000 distinct CDR3 sequences listed, approximately 65% were seen once. The sequenced sample consisted of peripheral blood. These receptor sequences come from a man between 40 and 49 years old with primary liver carcinoma and hepatitis B virus infection.

Worth noting for this clonotype: A junction boundary mismatches the germline segment, possibly from a read error. The gene calls are TRBV11-1 and TRBJ2-3; D gene uncertain. Germline V gene sequence: CDR1 SGHAT, CDR2 FQDESV (reference sequence). CDR3 length equals 15 residues. The DNA of the CDR3 is TGTGCCAGCAGTCCCTGGCGCCCTGGAACAGATACGCGGTATTTT. Protein sequence: CASSPWRPGTDTRYF.

Concerning this clonotype itself: This may arise from a read error, as a much more abundant clone is one base away. V gene TRBV4-2 combines with J gene TRBJ1-2; no definite D call. Germline V lookup: CDR1 LGHNA, CDR2 YNFKEQ. This CDR3 is built from 14 residues. CDR3 amino acids: CASCQDGSSGGYTF. The CDR3 DNA reads TGTGCCAGCTGCCAGGACGGCTCCTCTGGCGGCTACACCTTC.

Many counts were recorded for this clonotype. The chain uses TRBV11-2 and TRBJ2-5; TRBD1 aligns across 9 bases. Trimming took 5 bases from V and 2 from J; bases not matched to a gene: 6. This CDR3 is 15 amino acids long. Looked up from germline, CDR1 is SGHAT and CDR2 is FQNNGV. The CDR3 sequence is CASSPGQGLQETQYF. The CDR3 DNA is TGTGCCAGCAGCCCGGGACAGGGCCTACAAGAGACCCAGTACTTC.

V gene TRBV11-2 combines with J gene TRBJ2-3; 8 nucleotides agree with TRBD2. Germline V gene sequence: CDR1 SGHAT, CDR2 FQNNGV. The trim removed 5 bases at V and 12 bases at J, leaving 22 bases unmatched. The CDR3 length is 17 residues. CDR3 residues: CASSLGQGSGAGDIQYF. DNA of the CDR3: TGTGCCAGCAGCCTCGGGCAGGGTAGCGGAGCGGGAGATATACAGTATTTT. Supplemented by reference TRBV11-2 and TRBJ2-3, the full variable domain reads EAGVAQSPRYKIIEKRQSVAFWCNPISGHATLYWYQQILGQGPKLLIQFQNNGVVDDSQLPKDRFSAERLKGVDSTLKIQPAKLEDSAVYLCASSLGQGSGAGDIQYFGPGTRLTVL.

At least ten counts were recorded for this clonotype. This chain links TRBV4-2 with TRBJ1-2, with unresolved D. Trimming stripped 0 bases from V and 4 bases from J, with 12 bases between. The CDR3 consists of 15 residues. CDR1 LGHNA and CDR2 YNFKEQ come from the germline V gene. CDR3: CASSQEVRALYGYTF. The CDR3 DNA reads as TGTGCCAGCAGCCAAGAAGTCCGGGCCCTCTATGGCTACACCTTC.

This clonotype was seen ten or more times. The chain links TRBV12-3 or TRBV12-4 to TRBJ1-5; D possibly corresponds to TRBD1 (6 bases). This CDR3 contains 14 residues. The germline V and J ends were trimmed by 7 bases and 6 bases, with 16 bases remaining between them. CDR3 amino acids: CASTQTQGGQPQHF. The CDR3 DNA follows: TGTGCCAGCACCCAGACACAGGGAGGTCAGCCCCAGCATTTT.

The chain links TRBV28 to TRBJ2-2; 8 bases align to TRBD2. This CDR3 region has 16 residues. Looked up from germline, CDR1 is MDHEN and CDR2 is SYDVKM. J was trimmed by 5 bases and V by 5 bases; bases with no gene match: 10. In nucleotides, the CDR3 is TGTGCCAGCAGTCCCCCAGCGGGAGTTAGGACCGGGGAGCTGTTTTTT. As protein: CASSPPAGVRTGELFF.

This clonotype was recorded a few times. The chain joins TRBV5-6 to TRBJ2-7; D might be TRBD2 (6 bases). Per the germline V gene, CDR1 is SGHDT and CDR2 is YYEEEE. The V end lost 4 bases, the J end lost 3 bases, and 11 bases lay between the germline ends. The CDR3 is 13 residues long. The CDR3 bases are TGTGCCAGCAGCGTTGGAGGGTTCTACGAGCAGTACTTC. Its protein product is CASSVGGFYEQYF.

This rearrangement joins TRBV25-1 to TRBJ2-4; no definite D call. Trimming stripped 5 bases from V and 14 bases from J, with 13 bases between. Germline CDR1 MGHDK, CDR2 SYGVNS. This CDR3 has 11 residues. The CDR3 DNA reads TGTGCCAGCAGTTCGTTAAATATTGAGTACTTC. This gives the protein CASSSLNIEYF.

V and J are TRBV20-1 and TRBJ2-5; tentative D call: TRBD2 (6 bases). V gave up 0 bases and J gave up 7 bases, with 15 bases separating them. Germline V gene lookup returns CDR1 DFQATT and CDR2 SNEGSKA (reference sequence). This CDR3 is 14 amino acids long. This CDR3 reads CSARDSGGMGTQYF. Here the CDR3 DNA reads TGCAGTGCTAGAGATAGTGGCGGGATGGGGACCCAGTACTTC.

A note on this clonotype: One end of the junction is discordant with germline, which a read error may explain. The V and J genes are TRBV11-1 and TRBJ1-4, with D uncertain. Per the germline V gene, CDR1 is SGHAT and CDR2 is FQDESV (reference sequence). The CDR3 length is 13 residues. CDR3 region: CASSEEGYEKLFF. The CDR3 bases are TGTGCCAGCAGCGAAGAGGGTTACGAAAAACTCTTTTTT. Complete variable domain (other parts from reference TRBV11-1 and TRBJ1-4): EAEVAQSPRYKITEKSQAVAFWCDPISGHATLYWYRQILGQGPELLVQFQDESVVDDSQLPKDRFSAERLKGVDSTLKIQPAELGDSAMYLCASSEEGYEKLFFGSGTQLSVL.

This clonotype turned up a few times. This chain joins TRBV6-1 and TRBJ1-2, with D unresolved. This CDR3 contains 15 residues. Trimming removed 1 base from V and 3 bases from J, with 12 bases in between. The V gene's germline CDR1 is MNHNS and CDR2 SASEGT. The CDR3 region is CASSEGLTRDYGYTF. CDR3 coding DNA: TGTGCCAGCAGTGAAGGGCTAACCCGGGACTATGGCTACACCTTC.

Notes on this clonotype: This sequence may be a read error, since a much larger clone differs from it by one base. The rearrangement uses TRBV28 and TRBJ2-7; perhaps TRBD1 as D (5 bases). V was clipped by 10 bases and J by 4 bases, with 17 bases between them. This CDR3 contains 13 residues. Germline CDR1 is MDHEN and CDR2 is SYDVKM. Written as DNA, the CDR3 is TGTGCCAACAGCAACAGGCGCGATTACGAGCAGTACTTC. Its protein is CANSNRRDYEQYF.